Below are 12 T cell receptor beta chains sequenced from a single sample in a study of blood T cell repertoires in COVID-19. The method was immunoSEQ multiplex PCR; TCRdb's version includes in-frame clones alone and lacks a portion of them. Among over 150,000 clones listed, around 83% were seen once. The material sequenced was peripheral blood. These receptors all stem from a woman in her 70s with COVID-19, enrolled during active disease.

This chain joins TRBV29-1 and TRBJ2-6; D is perhaps TRBD2 (6 bases). The CDR3 consists of 14 residues. The germline V gene has CDR1 SQVTM and CDR2 ANQGSEA. The V end was cut by 6 bases, the J end by 0 bases, with 9 bases between. The CDR3 sequence: CSVFGGSGANVLTF. As DNA, the CDR3 is TGCAGCGTCTTCGGGGGCTCTGGGGCCAACGTCCTGACTTTC.

This clone was detected only once. V gene TRBV3-1 (or the pseudogene TRBV3-2) combines with J gene TRBJ1-4; D gene ambiguous. CDR1 is LGHDT and CDR2 is YNNKEL in the germline V gene (reference sequence). V gave up 0 bases and J gave up 8 bases, with 10 bases separating them. This CDR3 comprises 14 residues. CDR3 nucleotide sequence: TGTGCCAGCAGCCAAGACCAGGCGGGGGAAAAACTGTTTTTT. Translating gives CASSQDQAGEKLFF.

This clone was detected only once. The CDR3 is CASSTQTGNVQPQHF. CDR3 in DNA: TGTGCCAGTAGTACTCAGACAGGGAATGTGCAGCCCCAGCATTTT. The chain has TRBV19 and TRBJ1-5, with 7 positions matching TRBD1. The ends lost 4 bases at V and 7 bases at J; junction bases unmatched: 10. In germline, CDR1 is LNHDA, CDR2 SQIVND (reference sequence). The CDR3 contains 15 residues.

The chain couples TRBV29-1 to TRBJ2-7; D ambiguous. The CDR3 has 11 residues. Trimming stripped 5 bases from V and 0 bases from J, with 5 bases between. Germline assignment: CDR1 SQVTM and CDR2 ANQGSEA. Here the CDR3 DNA reads TGCAGCGTTCGGAGCTCCTACGAGCAGTACTTC. Translation: CSVRSSYEQYF.

This clone has a handful of counts. The J gene is TRBJ1-5, the V gene TRBV10-3; D unclear. Germline CDR1 ENHRY, CDR2 SYGVKD. Trimming removed 3 bases at V and 7 bases at J, with 13 bases between. The CDR3 runs to 14 residues. CDR3 protein: CAISDPGREQPQHF. The CDR3 DNA sequence: TGTGCCATCAGTGATCCCGGACGGGAACAGCCCCAGCATTTT.

This clone was observed a few times. V gene TRBV25-1 combines with J gene TRBJ2-3; a possible D gene is TRBD2 (6 bases). In germline, CDR1 is MGHDK, CDR2 SYGVNS. The CDR3 runs 16 residues. With 3 bases removed from V and 2 bases from J, the gap between germline ends came to 15 bases. The CDR3 DNA follows: TGTGCCAGCAGTGATATGGGTAGGGACTTCACAGATACGCAGTATTTT. Its translation: CASSDMGRDFTDTQYF.

The CDR3 is CASRRTGGGLPSPLHF. CDR3 sequence (DNA): TGTGCCAGCAGGCGGACAGGGGGCGGACTTCCATCACCCCTCCACTTT. The chain has TRBV2 and TRBJ1-6, with 11 bases that match TRBD1. The V gene end was trimmed by 6 bases and the J gene end by 10 bases; junction bases not matched to a gene: 11. The CDR3 consists of 16 residues. CDR1 and CDR2 from the germline V gene are SNHLY and FYNNEI. Complete variable domain (other parts from reference TRBV2 and TRBJ1-6): EPEVTQTPSHQVTQMGQEVILRCVPISNHLYFYWYRQILGQKVEFLVSFYNNEISEKSEIFDDQFSVERPDGSNFTLKIRSTKLEDSAMYFCASRRTGGGLPSPLHFGNGTRLTVT.

There are a few counts of this clone. The J gene is TRBJ1-1, the V gene TRBV9; the D gene is possibly TRBD1 (5 bases). Germline-derived CDR1 and CDR2 are SGDLS and YYNGEE. The CDR3 contains 15 residues. Trimming shortened V by 4 bases and J by 4 bases, and 17 bases separated the two germline ends. The CDR3, as DNA: TGTGCCAGCAGCCCTTCGTCGGGGAGGGGCACTGAAGCTTTCTTT. Residues: CASSPSSGRGTEAFF. Supplemented by reference TRBV9 and TRBJ1-1, the full variable domain reads DSGVTQTPKHLITATGQRVTLRCSPRSGDLSVYWYQQSLDQGLQFLIQYYNGEERAKGNILERFSAQQFPDLHSELNLSSLELGDSALYFCASSPSSGRGTEAFFGQGTRLTVV.

The V gene is TRBV24-1, the J gene TRBJ2-1, with 11 bases matching TRBD1. This CDR3 comprises 18 residues. Germline CDR1 is KGHDR and CDR2 is SFDVKD. Germline trimming cut 0 bases from V and 9 bases from J; bases unmatched to any gene: 12. The DNA for the CDR3 is TGTGCCACCAGTGATTTGGATCCGGGACAGGGGGGAAAGGGTGAGCAGTTCTTC. It codes for CATSDLDPGQGGKGEQFF.

The rearrangement uses TRBV6-5 and TRBJ2-7; TRBD2 matches 11 bases. CDR1 is MNHEY, CDR2 SVGAGI, per germline. CDR3 length equals 15 residues. J gave up 2 bases and V 5 bases, and 5 bases lay outside the gene matches. The DNA for the CDR3 is TGTGCCAGCAGTCGTCTAGCGGGAGGTGCCTACGAGCAGTACTTC. Protein: CASSRLAGGAYEQYF.

The genes are TRBV4-2 and TRBJ2-5; 8 nucleotides align to TRBD2. The CDR3 has 14 residues. Germline CDR1 and CDR2: LGHNA and YNFKEQ. The V gene end was trimmed by 10 bases and the J gene end by 2 bases; junction bases not matched to a gene: 9. The CDR3 DNA is TGTGCCACTCGCGGGAGCGGGAGTCAAGAGACCCAGTACTTC. Its protein product is CATRGSGSQETQYF.

V gene TRBV28 combines with J gene TRBJ2-1; no definite D call. Between the trimmed V and J ends, which lost 2 bases and 4 bases, there was a span of 3 bases. CDR3 length equals 12 residues. Germline-derived CDR1 and CDR2 are MDHEN and SYDVKM. This CDR3 reads CASSLLYNEQFF. The CDR3 nucleotides read TGTGCCAGCAGTTTACTTTACAATGAGCAGTTCTTC.